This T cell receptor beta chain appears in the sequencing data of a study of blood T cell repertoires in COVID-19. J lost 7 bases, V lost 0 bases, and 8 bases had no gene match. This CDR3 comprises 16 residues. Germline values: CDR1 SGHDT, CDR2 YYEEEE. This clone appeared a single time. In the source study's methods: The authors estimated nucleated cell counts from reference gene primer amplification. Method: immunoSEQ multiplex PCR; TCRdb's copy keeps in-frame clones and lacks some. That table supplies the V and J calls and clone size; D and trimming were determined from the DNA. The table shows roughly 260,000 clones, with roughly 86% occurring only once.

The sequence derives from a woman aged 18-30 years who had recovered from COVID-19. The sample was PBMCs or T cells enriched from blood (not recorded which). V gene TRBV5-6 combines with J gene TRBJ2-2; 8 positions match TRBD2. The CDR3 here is CASSLAGLAGHGELFF. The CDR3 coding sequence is TGTGCCAGCAGCTTGGCCGGATTAGCGGGACACGGGGAGCTGTTTTTT.